The rows below give T cell receptor beta chains drawn from one sample of a study of T cells after yellow fever vaccination. One entry per CDR3 protein, called by TCRdb with MiXCR from the 5' RACE reads. The data show approximately 96,000 distinct CDR3 sequences, more than 7.5% seen once. The sample in question was CD8+ T cells not binding an NS4B(214-222) dextramer, sorted from PBMCs, obtained less than 16 days after the first yellow fever vaccination. The source of these receptors is a man between 18 and 35 years old who received the YFV17D yellow fever vaccine. The CDR3 runs from the conserved cysteine through the conserved F or W.

v_gene: TRBV4-1
len: 15
CDR3aa: CASSLIGATIHEQFF

v_gene: TRBV19
len: 15
CDR3aa: CASTPEGRDYQPQHF

v_gene: TRBV6-5
len: 16
CDR3aa: CASSYSSTGSGNTIYF

v_gene: TRBV11-2
len: 15
CDR3aa: CASSLQGRGRETQYF

v_gene: TRBV7-2
len: 13
CDR3aa: CASSLGGAGEQFF

v_gene: TRBV4-1
len: 16
CDR3aa: CASSPWTSGGTNEQFF

v_gene: TRBV6-1
len: 16
CDR3aa: CASGTSGGAFAGELFF

v_gene: TRBV5-4
len: 14
CDR3aa: CASSPRGGGKTQYF

v_gene: TRBV29-1
len: 13
CDR3aa: CSVTEQGPYEQYF

v_gene: TRBV29-1
len: 13
CDR3aa: CSVPYGREETQYF

v_gene: TRBV6-2/TRBV6-3
len: 15
CDR3aa: CASSFSARGGYGYTF

v_gene: TRBV5-4
len: 13
CDR3aa: CASNGDFYTEAFF

v_gene: TRBV5-6
len: 17
CDR3aa: CASSFSHQRIPVEELFF

v_gene: TRBV5-1
len: 14
CDR3aa: CASSLEGSKYGYTF

v_gene: TRBV19
len: 14
CDR3aa: CAGQTTANTGELFF

v_gene: TRBV12-3/TRBV12-4
len: 11
CDR3aa: CASSFRDTQYF

v_gene: TRBV11-2
len: 15
CDR3aa: CASIGLAVAKNIQYF

v_gene: TRBV5-1
len: 12
CDR3aa: CASRVGNTEAFF

v_gene: TRBV7-2
len: 17
CDR3aa: CASSSYPSAGFSYEQYF

v_gene: TRBV12-3/TRBV12-4
len: 15
CDR3aa: CATTPAGYSGNTIYF

v_gene: TRBV27
len: 14
CDR3aa: CASSYGGITGELFF

v_gene: TRBV3-1
len: 12
CDR3aa: CASSLSNNEQFF

v_gene: TRBV12-5
len: 12
CDR3aa: CASGGPGDEQFF

v_gene: TRBV19
len: 14
CDR3aa: CASSIGFGGYEQYF

v_gene: TRBV5-6
len: 15
CDR3aa: CASSPIKSGGYEQYF

v_gene: TRBV20-1
len: 12
CDR3aa: CSQQGPNSPLHF

v_gene: TRBV18
len: 14
CDR3aa: CASSDRSPYNEQFF

v_gene: TRBV3-1
len: 14
CDR3aa: CASSKSRTSETQYF

v_gene: TRBV18
len: 16
CDR3aa: CASSPLGGETLYEQYF

v_gene: TRBV4-2
len: 13
CDR3aa: CASSQPGAHEQFF

v_gene: TRBV29-1
len: 15
CDR3aa: CSVGFPSGVRDTQYF

v_gene: TRBV7-2
len: 14
CDR3aa: CASSHWDRVTEQYF

v_gene: TRBV11-2
len: 15
CDR3aa: CASSLDPGSNYGYTF

v_gene: TRBV3-1
len: 18
CDR3aa: CATSQVVSTSGGQETQYF

v_gene: TRBV9
len: 16
CDR3aa: CASSVDPVSRTDTQYF

v_gene: TRBV9
len: 16
CDR3aa: CASSVLGQPNNQPQHF

v_gene: TRBV7-3
len: 14
CDR3aa: CASSLTVGTDTQYF

v_gene: TRBV7-2
len: 16
CDR3aa: CASSFLTGVGANVLTF

v_gene: TRBV6-5
len: 16
CDR3aa: CASSYRPGGPYNEQLF

v_gene: TRBV24-1
len: 19
CDR3aa: CATSDSRQGGDPVTDTQYF

v_gene: TRBV5-6
len: 12
CDR3aa: CASSGGADGYTF

v_gene: TRBV12-3/TRBV12-4
len: 14
CDR3aa: CASSRGSSGNTIYF

v_gene: TRBV7-9
len: 14
CDR3aa: CASIPGADKDTQYF

v_gene: TRBV18
len: 14
CDR3aa: CASSGTSGGGELFF

v_gene: TRBV7-9
len: 12
CDR3aa: CASSGGLDTQYF

v_gene: TRBV4-3
len: 15
CDR3aa: CASSLLGLTTDEQYF

v_gene: TRBV9
len: 14
CDR3aa: CASSVAGTYTEAFF

v_gene: TRBV20-1
len: 13
CDR3aa: CSATSGGFDEQYF

v_gene: TRBV12-3/TRBV12-4
len: 17
CDR3aa: CASSFTREGVAKNIQYF

v_gene: TRBV3-1
len: 12
CDR3aa: CASSPTGTTAFF

v_gene: TRBV30
len: 16
CDR3aa: CACEAPDSTRGYEQYF

v_gene: TRBV4-1
len: 15
CDR3aa: CASSQVGLEDTEAFF

v_gene: TRBV9
len: 15
CDR3aa: CASSVGAGTMAGYTF

v_gene: TRBV15
len: 14
CDR3aa: CATSSGTSTDTQYF

v_gene: TRBV27
len: 14
CDR3aa: CASSLGFSNQPQHF

v_gene: TRBV12-3/TRBV12-4
len: 14
CDR3aa: CASSPPGLYNEQFF

v_gene: TRBV12-3/TRBV12-4
len: 14
CDR3aa: CASRWAGGAEGYTF

v_gene: TRBV7-3
len: 12
CDR3aa: CASSLTRGELFF

v_gene: TRBV11-2
len: 11
CDR3aa: CASSLVSGLYF

v_gene: TRBV7-6
len: 13
CDR3aa: CASSTGQGDDAFF